The TCR beta chain described here comes from a study of OX40 agonist ivuxolimab in advanced cancers. Across the whole study: With ivuxolimab, an agonistic anti-OX40 (CD134) antibody, patients were treated.

The CDR3 is 12 amino acids. Trimming pared 6 bases from V and 0 bases from J, leaving 2 bases between. CDR1 is MDHEN and CDR2 is SYDVKM in the germline V gene. TCRdb keeps only in-frame clones here, not all; method: immunoSEQ multiplex PCR. The sample has 20,000 to 25,000 clones, 76% seen once. Study-level results: Clonal expansion in partial responders at 0.1-3.0 mg/kg ranked among the lowest. CD8+ T cells showed, on average, more clonal expansion than CD4+ cells.

In regard to this clone: What it recognizes is unknown.

The clonotype was recovered from an adult with an advanced solid tumor such as melanoma, head and neck, liver or kidney cancer. The J gene is TRBJ1-4, the V gene TRBV28; D call uncertain. Sequencing was performed on CD4+ or CD8+ T cells sorted from blood, taken in a trial of the OX40 agonist ivuxolimab. The CDR3 DNA sequence: TGTGCCAGCAGGGCAACTAATGAAAAACTGTTTTTT. Translation: CASRATNEKLFF.